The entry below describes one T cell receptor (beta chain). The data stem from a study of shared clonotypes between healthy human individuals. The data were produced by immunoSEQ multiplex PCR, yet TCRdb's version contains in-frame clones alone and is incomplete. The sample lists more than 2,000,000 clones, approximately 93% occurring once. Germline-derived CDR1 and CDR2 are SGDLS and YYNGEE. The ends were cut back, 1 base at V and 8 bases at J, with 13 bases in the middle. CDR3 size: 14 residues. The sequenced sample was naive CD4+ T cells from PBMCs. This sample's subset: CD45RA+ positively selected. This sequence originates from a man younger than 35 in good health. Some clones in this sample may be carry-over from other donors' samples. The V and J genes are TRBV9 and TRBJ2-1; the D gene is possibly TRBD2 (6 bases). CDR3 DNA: TGTGCCAGCAGCGTATTCGGAACTAGCTATGAGCAGTTCTTC. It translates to CASSVFGTSYEQFF.